This T cell receptor (beta chain) was observed in a study of OX40 agonist ivuxolimab in advanced cancers. Overall study findings and caveats: Among expanded peripheral T cells, antigen specificity went undetermined.

At cycle 4 day 1, cycle 7 day 1, and baseline, blood was sampled. The trim removed 4 bases at V and 5 bases at J, leaving 7 bases unmatched. Germline CDR1 reads SGDLS; CDR2 reads YYNGEE. The length of the CDR3 is 14 residues. Generated by immunoSEQ multiplex PCR, the TCRdb table keeps only in-frame clones and is missing some. The profile shows 77,000 or so clones, 90% of them singletons. Comment on this clone: Its antigen remains unknown.

Material: CD4+ or CD8+ T cells sorted from blood, obtained in a trial of the OX40 agonist ivuxolimab. The clonotype was recovered from an adult with an advanced solid tumor such as melanoma, head and neck, liver or kidney cancer. The J gene is TRBJ2-5, the V gene TRBV9, with 8 nucleotides matching TRBD2. CDR3 coding DNA: TGTGCCAGCAGCCCCCGGACTAGCCACGAGACCCAGTACTTC. Translated, it gives CASSPRTSHETQYF.